A single sample is the source of the 28 T cell receptor beta chains below, sequenced in a study of a mutant IDH1 vaccine in newly diagnosed glioma. Sequencing used immunoSEQ multiplex PCR; TCRdb keeps in-frame clones, though not all of them. The profile covers some 51,000 clones, with around 80% appearing a single time and about 5.2% taken by the ten largest. The time point is: week 5, during vaccination. Every vaccine dose comprised 300 ug of mutant IDH1 20-mer peptide plus topical imiquimod. No antigen has been identified for these receptors. The specimen comprised PBMCs, sampled from a glioma patient whose treatment included an IDH1 peptide vaccine. The source is a man aged 50-60 years with glioma.

The chain links TRBV9 to TRBJ1-4; D not resolved. Per germline, CDR1 SGDLS and CDR2 YYNGEE. The CDR3 totals 14 residues. V dropped 0 bases and J dropped 5 bases, with 8 bases sitting between them. CDR3 protein: CASSVGEGNEKLFF. The CDR3 region has the DNA TGTGCCAGCAGCGTAGGGGAAGGGAATGAAAAACTGTTTTTT.

The V call is TRBV5-6, the J call TRBJ2-2; D is undetermined. Germline V CDR1 and CDR2: SGHDT, YYEEEE. V lost 5 bases and J 2 bases, leaving 10 bases between the germline ends. This CDR3 has 14 amino acids. DNA for the CDR3: TGTGCCAGCAGGCTACAGTCTAACACCGGGGAGCTGTTTTTT. Amino acid sequence: CASRLQSNTGELFF.

The chain combines TRBV14 with TRBJ2-5, with 8 positions matching TRBD1. The end of the DNA fits TRBJ2-7 better, so the J call may be wrong. The CDR3 extends over 14 amino acids. The germline gives CDR1 SGHDN, CDR2 FVKESK. In nucleotides, the CDR3 is TGTGCCAGCAGCCTTCAGGGACAGGCCCCCGAGCAGTACTTC. Amino acid sequence: CASSLQGQAPEQYF.

This sequence joins TRBV7-2 and TRBJ1-2; 7 nucleotides agree with TRBD1. The CDR3 is 14 amino acids. V gave up 7 bases and J gave up 3 bases; unmatched junction bases: 8. Germline V CDR1 and CDR2: SGHTA, FQGNSA. The CDR3 region is CASTRDRAYYGYTF. CDR3 in DNA: TGTGCCAGCACCCGGGACAGAGCTTACTATGGCTACACCTTC.

The V and J genes are TRBV6-1 and TRBJ2-2, with 8 nucleotides matching TRBD2. CDR1 is MNHNS, CDR2 SASEGT, per germline. This CDR3 spans 15 amino acids. With 6 bases clipped from V and 1 base from J, the junction kept 4 bases outside the gene matches. The DNA for the CDR3 is TGTGCCAGCAGAGGGCTAGCGGGGAACACCGGGGAGCTGTTTTTT. This encodes CASRGLAGNTGELFF.

The rearrangement joins TRBV9 to TRBJ2-1, with D perhaps matching TRBD2 (6 bases). The CDR3 spans 12 residues. Trimming stripped 0 bases from V and 8 bases from J, with 6 bases between. Per the germline V gene, CDR1 is SGDLS and CDR2 is YYNGEE. The CDR3 is CASSVAGDEQFF. The CDR3 nucleotides read TGTGCCAGCAGCGTAGCGGGGGATGAGCAGTTCTTC.

The sample holds a few counts of this clone. This chain links TRBV19 with TRBJ2-2; 12 bases line up with TRBD1. Germline CDR1 LNHDA, CDR2 SQIVND (reference sequence). This CDR3 is built from 15 residues. The V gene end was trimmed by 7 bases and the J gene end by 7 bases; junction bases not matched to a gene: 7. This CDR3 is CASNSGQGAFGELFF. For the CDR3, the DNA is TGTGCCAGTAACTCGGGACAGGGGGCTTTCGGGGAGCTGTTTTTT.

This chain joins TRBV4-2 and TRBJ1-2, with a possible D match to TRBD1 (6 bases). Trimming took off 2 bases at V and 8 bases at J, with 12 bases between the two ends. Looked up from germline, CDR1 is LGHNA and CDR2 is YNFKEQ. The CDR3 consists of 13 residues. The CDR3, as DNA: TGTGCCAGCAGCCAAAACAGGGCAGTCGGCTACACCTTC. It yields the protein CASSQNRAVGYTF.

This chain connects TRBV6-5 to TRBJ2-1, with TRBD2 matching over 7 bases. With V trimmed by 5 bases and J by 10 bases, 2 bases remained unmatched. The CDR3 has 11 residues. The V gene's germline CDR1 is MNHEY and CDR2 SVGAGI. The CDR3 region has the DNA TGTGCCAGCAGTAGCGGGGCCGAGCAGTTCTTC. This encodes CASSSGAEQFF.

There are a few counts of this clone. The rearrangement joins TRBV10-3 to TRBJ1-1; no definite D call. The CDR3 length is 12 residues. Germline values: CDR1 ENHRY, CDR2 SYGVKD. Trimming took off 5 bases at V and 5 bases at J, with 9 bases between the two ends. The CDR3 DNA is TGTGCCATCAGTACGAGTGGAACTGAAGCTTTCTTT. Protein product: CAISTSGTEAFF.

The rearrangement uses TRBV5-4 and TRBJ1-2; D is uncertain. CDR1 SGHNT and CDR2 YYREEE come from the germline V gene (reference sequence). Trimming stripped 0 bases from V and 5 bases from J, with 11 bases between. The CDR3 length is 14 residues. Here the CDR3 DNA reads TGTGCCAGCAGCTTGGCGACTATGACGTATGGCTACACCTTC. Its protein is CASSLATMTYGYTF.

In its sample, this clone was seen a few times. The chain has TRBV27 and TRBJ1-1; 7 bases are a match to TRBD1. The germline gives CDR1 MNHEY, CDR2 SMNVEV (reference sequence). This CDR3 spans 13 amino acids. V was clipped by 3 bases and J by 4 bases; unmatched bases: 2. The CDR3, as DNA: TGTGCCAGCAGTTTGGGACAGTCCACTGAAGCTTTCTTT. Protein: CASSLGQSTEAFF.

V gene TRBV7-2 combines with J gene TRBJ2-5; a weak D match, TRBD2 (6 bases). The V end was cut by 3 bases, the J end by 1 base, with 15 bases between. CDR3 length: 16 residues. Germline assignment: CDR1 SGHTA and CDR2 FQGNSA. In nucleotides, the CDR3 is TGTGCCAGCAGCTTGGGCGGGGCTCAGGTCCAAGAGACCCAGTACTTC. Its translation is CASSLGGAQVQETQYF.

The count of this clone is one. V is TRBV5-4 and J is TRBJ2-3, with 10 bases aligning to TRBD2. V lost 0 bases, J lost 5 bases, and 9 bases stayed unmatched. The V gene's germline CDR1 is SGHNT and CDR2 YYREEE (reference sequence). This CDR3 has 17 amino acids. The CDR3 nucleotides read TGTGCCAGCAGCTTGGGGCAGCGGGGGGGCCCGGGAGATACGCAGTATTTT. Translating gives CASSLGQRGGPGDTQYF.

This clone was seen more than once but under ten times. CDR3 nucleotide sequence: TGTGCCAGTAGTATTCAATTGGGGAGCTCCTACGAGCAGTACTTC. As protein: CASSIQLGSSYEQYF. The J gene is TRBJ2-7, the V gene TRBV19; TRBD2 might be the D (5 bases). This CDR3 has 15 amino acids. CDR1 and CDR2 from the germline V gene are LNHDA and SQIVND (reference sequence). V lost 3 bases and J 0 bases, leaving 12 bases between the germline ends.

This sequence joins TRBV5-4 and TRBJ2-1; 14 bases agree with TRBD2. With 4 bases clipped from V and 9 bases from J, the junction kept 12 bases outside the gene matches. Germline loops: CDR1 SGHNT, CDR2 YYREEE (reference sequence). This CDR3 is built from 17 residues. In nucleotides, the CDR3 is TGTGCCAGCAGCCCGACCGGGACTAGCGGGGGAATGGGTGAGCAGTTCTTC. It is translated as CASSPTGTSGGMGEQFF.

The genes are TRBV5-6 and TRBJ1-5; D not resolved. This CDR3 contains 13 residues. Germline CDR1 and CDR2: SGHDT and YYEEEE. The V end was cut by 0 bases, the J end by 0 bases, with 1 base between. The CDR3 spells CASSLGSNQPQHF. DNA of the CDR3: TGTGCCAGCAGCTTGGGTAGCAATCAGCCCCAGCATTTT.

The V and J genes are TRBV30 and TRBJ2-7; D gene ambiguous. The V end lost 3 bases, the J end lost 2 bases, and 5 bases lay between the germline ends. Germline CDR1 GTSNPN, CDR2 SVGIG (reference sequence). CDR3 size: 11 residues. The CDR3 DNA reads as TGTGCCTGGAGGGAAGCCTACGAGCAGTACTTC. Residues: CAWREAYEQYF. Full variable domain (outside the CDR3, taken from reference TRBV30 and TRBJ2-7): SQTIHQWPATLVQPVGSPLSLECTVEGTSNPNLYWYRQAAGRGLQLLFYSVGIGQISSEVPQNLSASRPQDRQFILSSKKLLLSDSGFYLCAWREAYEQYFGPGTRLTVT.

The chain uses TRBV29-1 and TRBJ1-1, with D maybe TRBD1 (5 bases). Deletions cut 4 bases from V and 4 bases from J, with 13 bases between. This CDR3 is 13 amino acids long. Germline CDR1 reads SQVTM; CDR2 reads ANQGSEA. CDR3 DNA: TGCAGCGTTGGTGGGGGGGGACGCACTGAAGCTTTCTTT. This translates into CSVGGGGRTEAFF.

The V call is TRBV5-5, the J call TRBJ2-7; D might be TRBD1 or TRBD2, each matching 5 bases. There are 16 residues in the CDR3. The germline gives CDR1 SGHKS, CDR2 YYEKEE (reference sequence). Trimming stripped 4 bases from V and 5 bases from J, with 22 bases between. CDR3: CASSSPGGRGVNEQYF. CDR3 in DNA: TGTGCCAGCAGCAGCCCCGGAGGAAGGGGAGTGAACGAGCAGTACTTC.

This chain uses TRBV7-2 with TRBJ2-3, with TRBD2 identical over 15 bases. V gave up 5 bases and J gave up 4 bases; unmatched junction bases: 7. The CDR3 is made up of 17 amino acids. From germline, CDR1 is SGHTA and CDR2 FQGNSA. The DNA of the CDR3 is TGTGCCAGCAGCGCCGGGACTAGCGGGGGGAGGTCAGATACGCAGTATTTT. It codes for CASSAGTSGGRSDTQYF.

The rearrangement joins TRBV5-4 to TRBJ2-7; 9 positions match TRBD1. Looked up from germline, CDR1 is SGHNT and CDR2 is YYREEE (reference sequence). After removal of 4 bases from V and 2 bases from J, the junction contained 7 bases not matched to a gene. This CDR3 has 15 residues. As DNA, the CDR3 is TGTGCCAGCAGCCCGACAGGGGGAATCACCTACGAGCAGTACTTC. Translating gives CASSPTGGITYEQYF.

The V gene is TRBV5-1, the J gene TRBJ1-2, with D perhaps matching TRBD1 (6 bases). Trimming shortened V by 4 bases and J by 3 bases, and 10 bases separated the two germline ends. Germline CDR1 is SGHRS and CDR2 is YFSETQ. This CDR3 spans 13 amino acids. The CDR3 is CASSPAGDYGYTF. The CDR3 region has the DNA TGCGCCAGCAGCCCGGCAGGGGACTATGGCTACACCTTC.

This rearrangement joins TRBV7-9 to TRBJ2-7; D not resolved. This CDR3 is 14 amino acids long. CDR1 is SEHNR and CDR2 is FQNEAQ in the germline V gene (reference sequence). V was clipped by 4 bases and J by 2 bases, with 12 bases between them. The CDR3 is CASSYSPRTYEQYF. CDR3 in DNA: TGTGCCAGCAGCTATAGCCCGCGGACCTACGAGCAGTACTTC.

This clone was observed a few times. This sequence joins TRBV10-3 and TRBJ2-5; D may match TRBD1 or TRBD2 (6 bases each). From germline, CDR1 is ENHRY and CDR2 SYGVKD. Trimming cost V 8 bases and J 2 bases, with 12 bases left between them. This CDR3 spans 13 amino acids. The CDR3 loop reads CAIPWGAQETQYF. The CDR3 nucleotides are TGTGCCATCCCTTGGGGGGCACAAGAGACCCAGTACTTC.

This clone has just one count. The V and J genes are TRBV18 and TRBJ1-1; D is uncertain. V shed 6 bases and J shed 4 bases, with 15 bases lying between them. The CDR3 spans 14 residues. Germline V gene sequence: CDR1 KGHSH, CDR2 LQKENI. DNA for the CDR3: TGTGCCAGCTCCCCGGGTCTCTCGGGCACTGAAGCTTTCTTT. Its translation: CASSPGLSGTEAFF.

This rearrangement joins TRBV2 to TRBJ1-1; D gene ambiguous. Germline assignment: CDR1 SNHLY and CDR2 FYNNEI. CDR3 length: 13 residues. The V and J ends lost 6 bases and 5 bases respectively, with 13 bases between them. The CDR3 bases are TGTGCCAGCAGACCCGATGGTGGGACTGAAGCTTTCTTT. Translation: CASRPDGGTEAFF.

The V gene is TRBV5-8, the J gene TRBJ2-7; no clear D. Germline V gene data show CDR1 as SGHTS and CDR2 as YDEGEE. This CDR3 contains 13 residues. V gave up 0 bases and J gave up 4 bases, with 8 bases separating them. The CDR3 loop reads CASSLGMGYEQYF. The CDR3 bases are TGTGCCAGCAGCTTGGGGATGGGTTACGAGCAGTACTTC.